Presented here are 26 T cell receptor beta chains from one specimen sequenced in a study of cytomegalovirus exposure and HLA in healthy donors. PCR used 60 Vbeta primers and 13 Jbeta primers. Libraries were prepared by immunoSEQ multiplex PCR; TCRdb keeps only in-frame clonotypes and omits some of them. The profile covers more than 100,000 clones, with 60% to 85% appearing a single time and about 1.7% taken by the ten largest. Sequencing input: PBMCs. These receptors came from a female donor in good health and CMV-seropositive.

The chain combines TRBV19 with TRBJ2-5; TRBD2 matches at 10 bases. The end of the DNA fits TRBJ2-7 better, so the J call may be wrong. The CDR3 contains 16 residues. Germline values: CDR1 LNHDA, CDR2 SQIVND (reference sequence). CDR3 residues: CASSQEGTSVTYEQYF. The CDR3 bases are TGTGCCAGTAGTCAAGAAGGGACTAGCGTTACCTACGAGCAGTACTTC.

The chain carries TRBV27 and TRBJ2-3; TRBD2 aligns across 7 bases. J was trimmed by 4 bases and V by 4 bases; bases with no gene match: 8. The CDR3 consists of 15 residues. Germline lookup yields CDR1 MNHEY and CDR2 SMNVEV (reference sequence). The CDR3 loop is CASSSQTSRADTQYF. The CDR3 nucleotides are TGTGCCAGCAGTTCACAGACTAGCCGCGCAGATACGCAGTATTTT.

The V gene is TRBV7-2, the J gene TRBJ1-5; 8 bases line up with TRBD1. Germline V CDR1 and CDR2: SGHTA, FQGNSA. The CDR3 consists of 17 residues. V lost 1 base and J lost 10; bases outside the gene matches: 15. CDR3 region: CASSLVGSGSGGSPQHF. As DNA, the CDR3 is TGTGCCAGCAGCTTAGTTGGTTCGGGATCAGGGGGCAGTCCCCAGCATTTT.

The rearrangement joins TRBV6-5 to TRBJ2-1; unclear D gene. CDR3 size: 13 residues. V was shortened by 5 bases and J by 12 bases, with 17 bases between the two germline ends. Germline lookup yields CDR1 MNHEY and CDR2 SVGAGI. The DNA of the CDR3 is TGTGCCAGCAGTGAATTCGGCTTAGCCCGGCAGTTCTTC. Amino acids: CASSEFGLARQFF.

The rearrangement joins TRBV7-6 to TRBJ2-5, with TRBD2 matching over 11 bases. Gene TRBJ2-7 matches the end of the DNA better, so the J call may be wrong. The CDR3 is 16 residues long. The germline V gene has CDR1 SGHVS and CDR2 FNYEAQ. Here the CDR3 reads CASSLIGLAGGYEQYF. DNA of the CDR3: TGTGCCAGCAGCTTAATTGGGCTAGCGGGAGGATACGAGCAGTACTTC.

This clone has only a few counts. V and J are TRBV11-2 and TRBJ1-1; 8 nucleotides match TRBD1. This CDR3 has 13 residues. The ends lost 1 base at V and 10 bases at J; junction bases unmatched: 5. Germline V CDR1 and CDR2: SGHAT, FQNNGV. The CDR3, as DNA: TGTGCCAGCAGCTTAGCAGGGGGCGGGGGAGCTTTCTTT. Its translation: CASSLAGGGGAFF.

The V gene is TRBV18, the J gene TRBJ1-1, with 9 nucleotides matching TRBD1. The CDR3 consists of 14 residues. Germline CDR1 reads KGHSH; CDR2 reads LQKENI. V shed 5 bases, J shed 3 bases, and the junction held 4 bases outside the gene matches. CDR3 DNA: TGTGCCAGCTCAGCCAGACAGGGGGACACTGAAGCTTTCTTT. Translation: CASSARQGDTEAFF.

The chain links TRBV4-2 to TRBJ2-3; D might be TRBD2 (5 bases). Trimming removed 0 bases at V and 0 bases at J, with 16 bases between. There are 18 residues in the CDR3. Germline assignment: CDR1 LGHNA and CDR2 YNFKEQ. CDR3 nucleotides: TGTGCCAGCAGCCAAGATCGGGAAGCGGTCACTAGCACAGATACGCAGTATTTT. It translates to CASSQDREAVTSTDTQYF.

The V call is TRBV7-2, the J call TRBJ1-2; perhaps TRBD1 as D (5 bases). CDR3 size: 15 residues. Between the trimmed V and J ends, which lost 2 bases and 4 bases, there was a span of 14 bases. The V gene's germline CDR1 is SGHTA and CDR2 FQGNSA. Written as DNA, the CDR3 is TGTGCCAGCAGCTTATTTGACCCCGGGGGCTATGGCTACACCTTC. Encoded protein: CASSLFDPGGYGYTF.

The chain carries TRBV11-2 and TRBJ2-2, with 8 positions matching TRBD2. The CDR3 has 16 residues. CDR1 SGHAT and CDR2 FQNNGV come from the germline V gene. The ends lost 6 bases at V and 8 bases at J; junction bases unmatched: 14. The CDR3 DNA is TGTGCCAGCAGACCGGTTTGGGGACTAGGAGGAGGGGAGCTGTTTTTT. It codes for CASRPVWGLGGGELFF.

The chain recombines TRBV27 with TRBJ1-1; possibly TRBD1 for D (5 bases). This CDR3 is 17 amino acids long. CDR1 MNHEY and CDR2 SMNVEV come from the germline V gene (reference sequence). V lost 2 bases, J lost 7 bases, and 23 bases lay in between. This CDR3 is CASSLNWAGVYRGEAFF. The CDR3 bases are TGTGCCAGCAGTTTAAATTGGGCAGGAGTATATAGGGGTGAAGCTTTCTTT.

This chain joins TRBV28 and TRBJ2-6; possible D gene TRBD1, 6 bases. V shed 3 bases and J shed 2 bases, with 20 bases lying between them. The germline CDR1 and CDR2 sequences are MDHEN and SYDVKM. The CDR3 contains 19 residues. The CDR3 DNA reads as TGTGCCAGCAGTTTCCGTACAGGGTTTAAAGTGGCTGGGGCCAACGTCCTGACTTTC. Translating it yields CASSFRTGFKVAGANVLTF.

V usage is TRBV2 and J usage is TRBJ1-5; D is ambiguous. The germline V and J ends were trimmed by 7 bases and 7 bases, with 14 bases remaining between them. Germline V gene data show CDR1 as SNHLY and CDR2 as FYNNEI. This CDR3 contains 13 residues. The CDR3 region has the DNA TGTGCCAGCATGAACCCAGGTCAACAGCCCCAGCATTTT. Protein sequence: CASMNPGQQPQHF.

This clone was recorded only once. As DNA, the CDR3 is TGCGCCAGCAGCCCCCTTTTGAGACTAGCGGGAGAATACGAGCAGTACTTC. Translation: CASSPLLRLAGEYEQYF. This chain connects TRBV4-1 to TRBJ2-5, with 12 bases identical to TRBD2. The tail of the sequence fits TRBJ2-7 better, so the J call may be wrong. The V gene's germline CDR1 is MGHRA and CDR2 YSYEKL. This CDR3 has 17 amino acids.

CDR3 sequence: CASSVGDSRPYEQYF. The CDR3, as DNA: TGTGCCAGCAGCGTAGGAGACAGCCGTCCCTACGAGCAGTACTTC. The chain uses TRBV9 and TRBJ2-7; possible D gene TRBD1, 5 bases. This CDR3 contains 15 residues. V dropped 0 bases and J dropped 2 bases, with 12 bases sitting between them. Germline lookup yields CDR1 SGDLS and CDR2 YYNGEE.

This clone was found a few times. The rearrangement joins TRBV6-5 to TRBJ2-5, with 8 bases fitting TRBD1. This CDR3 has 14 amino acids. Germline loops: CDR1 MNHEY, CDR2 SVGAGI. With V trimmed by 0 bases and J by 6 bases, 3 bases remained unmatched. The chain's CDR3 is CASSYSRQGKTQYF. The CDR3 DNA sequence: TGTGCCAGCAGTTACTCGAGACAGGGGAAGACCCAGTACTTC.

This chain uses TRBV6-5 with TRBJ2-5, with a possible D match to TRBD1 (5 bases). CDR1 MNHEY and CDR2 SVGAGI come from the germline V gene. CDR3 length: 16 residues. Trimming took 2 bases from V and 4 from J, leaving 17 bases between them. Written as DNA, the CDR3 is TGTGCCAGCAGTTACAATTATGCCATAAGGGGAGAGACCCAGTACTTC. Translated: CASSYNYAIRGETQYF.

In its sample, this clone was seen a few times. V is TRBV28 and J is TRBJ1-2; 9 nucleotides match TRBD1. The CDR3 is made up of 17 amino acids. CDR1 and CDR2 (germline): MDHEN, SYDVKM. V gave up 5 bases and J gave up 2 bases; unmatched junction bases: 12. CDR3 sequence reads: CASSPFTPGTGNYGYTF. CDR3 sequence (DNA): TGTGCCAGCAGTCCCTTTACGCCCGGGACAGGGAACTATGGCTACACCTTC.

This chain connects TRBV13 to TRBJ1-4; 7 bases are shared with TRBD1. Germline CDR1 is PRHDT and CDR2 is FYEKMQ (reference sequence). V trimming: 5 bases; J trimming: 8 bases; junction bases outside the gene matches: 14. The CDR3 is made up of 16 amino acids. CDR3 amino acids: CASSPRGQDRMEKLFF. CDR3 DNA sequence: TGTGCCAGCAGCCCACGTGGACAGGATAGGATGGAAAAACTGTTTTTT.

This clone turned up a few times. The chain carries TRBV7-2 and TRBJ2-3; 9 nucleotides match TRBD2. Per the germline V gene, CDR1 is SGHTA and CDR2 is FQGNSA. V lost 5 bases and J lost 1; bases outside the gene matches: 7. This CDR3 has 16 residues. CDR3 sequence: CASSLVAGAGTDTQYF. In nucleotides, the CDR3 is TGTGCCAGCAGCCTAGTAGCGGGAGCGGGCACAGATACGCAGTATTTT.

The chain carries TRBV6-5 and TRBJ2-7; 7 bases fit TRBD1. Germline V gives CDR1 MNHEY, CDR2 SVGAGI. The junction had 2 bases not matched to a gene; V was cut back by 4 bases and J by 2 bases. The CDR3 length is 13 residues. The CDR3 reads CASSSGQTYEQYF. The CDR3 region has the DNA TGTGCCAGCAGTTCGGGACAGACCTACGAGCAGTACTTC.

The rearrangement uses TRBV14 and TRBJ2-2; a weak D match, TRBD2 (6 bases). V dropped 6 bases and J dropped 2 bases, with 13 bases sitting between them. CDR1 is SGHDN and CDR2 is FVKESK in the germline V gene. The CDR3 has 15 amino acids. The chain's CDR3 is CASRPGGANTGELFF. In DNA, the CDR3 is TGTGCCAGCAGGCCAGGCGGGGCCAACACCGGGGAGCTGTTTTTT.

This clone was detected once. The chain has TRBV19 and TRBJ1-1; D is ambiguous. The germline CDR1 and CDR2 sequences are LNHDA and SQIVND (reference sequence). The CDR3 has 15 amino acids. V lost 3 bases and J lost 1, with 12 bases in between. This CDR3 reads CASSIYVRANTEAFF. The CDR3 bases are TGTGCCAGTAGTATTTATGTGAGAGCGAACACTGAAGCTTTCTTT.

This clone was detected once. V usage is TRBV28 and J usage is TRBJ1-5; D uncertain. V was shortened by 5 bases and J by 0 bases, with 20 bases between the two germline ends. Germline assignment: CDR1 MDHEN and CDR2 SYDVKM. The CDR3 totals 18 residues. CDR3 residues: CASSTPDLAAYSNQPQHF. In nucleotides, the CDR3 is TGTGCCAGCAGTACCCCAGACCTTGCAGCGTATAGCAATCAGCCCCAGCATTTT.

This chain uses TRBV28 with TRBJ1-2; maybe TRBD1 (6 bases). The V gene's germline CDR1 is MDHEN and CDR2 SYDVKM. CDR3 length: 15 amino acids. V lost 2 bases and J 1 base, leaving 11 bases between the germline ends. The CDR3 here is CASSLTGLGNYGYTF. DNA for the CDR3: TGTGCCAGCAGTTTAACAGGGCTGGGTAACTATGGCTACACCTTC.

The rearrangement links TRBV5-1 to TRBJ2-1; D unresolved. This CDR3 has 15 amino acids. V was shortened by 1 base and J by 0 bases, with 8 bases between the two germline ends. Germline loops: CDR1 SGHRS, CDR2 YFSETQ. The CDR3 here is CASSLLRPSYNEQFF. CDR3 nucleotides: TGCGCCAGCAGCTTGCTGCGCCCCTCCTACAATGAGCAGTTCTTC.